This TCR beta chain was sequenced in a study of cytomegalovirus exposure and HLA in healthy donors. The study ran its PCR with 60 Vbeta and 13 Jbeta primers. The protocol was immunoSEQ multiplex PCR, while the TCRdb copy is restricted to in-frame clones and leaves out a portion. The table lists under 200,000 clones, 62% of them singletons. Study-level results: A later analysis by the authors found several of the most significant clusters apparently linked to common viral pathogens. According to the study, 180 or so TCR beta chains were cytomegalovirus-associated. The productive fraction for most TCR beta V segments was about 90% or about 30% in an earlier analysis. In a later analysis, donors in an Asian-associated ancestry cluster reportedly had fewer N-insertions in productive TCRs than the cohort mean.

Only a few counts were recorded for this clone. What it binds is not known. The V and J ends lost 3 bases and 4 bases, in that order; junction bases with no gene match: 7. This CDR3 is 16 amino acids long. Looked up from germline, CDR1 is SGHNT and CDR2 is YYREEE (reference sequence). Sequences were obtained from PBMCs. The TCR comes from a man aged 40-50 years in good health and CMV-seronegative. The rearrangement joins TRBV5-4 to TRBJ2-2; TRBD2 agrees at 9 bases. For the CDR3, the DNA is TGTGCCAGCAGCTCGGAGCGGGGGGCTCTCACCGGGGAGCTGTTTTTT. As protein: CASSSERGALTGELFF.